These T cell receptor beta chains were read from a single sample in a study of vaccination effects on CD4 cells after COVID-19. The antigens of these receptors remain unknown. Here immunoSEQ multiplex PCR was the method, and the copy in TCRdb shows in-frame clones only, minus some. The sample contains about 55,000 clones, roughly 76% of which appear only once. The sequences come from CD4+ T cells from PBMCs cultured with SARS-CoV-2 spike peptides, collected before COVID-19 vaccination. The origin of the receptors is a human donor who received a COVID-19 vaccine. CDR3s include the opening cysteine and the closing phenylalanine or tryptophan. A D gene is named only where the DNA matches it firmly. Clone size appears in some rows only: once, few, many, or a class for an expanded clone.

CDR3 protein	CDR3 DNA	D gene	clone size	J gene	V gene
CASSSVGAGTEAFF	TGTGCCAGCAGCTCGGTTGGAGCGGGTACTGAAGCTTTCTTT	-	-	TRBJ1-1	TRBV7-9
CASSQDPLGRRRNNEQFF	TGTGCCAGCAGCCAAGATCCCCTAGGACGGCGAAGAAACAATGAGCAGTTCTTC	-	-	TRBJ2-1	TRBV3-1/TRBV3-2
CASSPGARLAPLHF	TGTGCCAGCAGCCCGGGGGCCCGGTTAGCGCCCCTCCACTTT	-	-	TRBJ1-6	TRBV7-2
CASSIGYDSPLHF	TGTGCCAGTAGTATAGGGTATGATTCACCCCTCCACTTT	-	few	TRBJ1-6	TRBV19
CASSQVSQDYEQFF	TGTGCCAGCAGCCAAGTCTCTCAGGACTATGAGCAGTTCTTC	-	once	TRBJ2-1	TRBV14
CASSPSQAKTEKLFF	TGCGCCAGCAGCCCCTCCCAGGCAAAGACCGAAAAACTGTTTTTT	-	once	TRBJ1-4	TRBV4-1
CASSSNTDTQYF	TGTGCCAGCAGTTCTAACACAGATACGCAGTATTTT	-	-	TRBJ2-3	TRBV28
CASSPHPNTEAFF	TGTGCCAGCAGCCCCCATCCGAACACTGAAGCTTTCTTT	-	-	TRBJ1-1	TRBV7-2
CARTPNDRDSYEQYF	TGTGCCCGCACCCCGAACGACAGGGACTCCTACGAGCAGTACTTC	TRBD1	-	TRBJ2-7	TRBV28
CAWSGGQGWGLNEKLFF	TGTGCCTGGAGTGGGGGACAGGGTTGGGGTTTGAATGAAAAACTGTTTTTT	TRBD1	-	TRBJ1-4	TRBV30
CASSLAPNEQFF	TGTGCCAGCAGCTTAGCCCCCAATGAGCAGTTCTTC	-	once	TRBJ2-1	TRBV11-2
CASIWAVGNTEAFF	TGTGCCAGCATCTGGGCGGTGGGGAACACTGAAGCTTTCTTT	-	-	TRBJ1-1	TRBV2
CASSQDMAYGGGTF	TGCGCCAGCAGCCAAGATATGGCCTATGGGGGGGGGACCTTC	-	-	TRBJ1-2	TRBV4-3
CASSVALPGTGNTEAFF	TGTGCCAGCAGCGTAGCCCTCCCCGGGACTGGGAACACTGAAGCTTTCTTT	-	few	TRBJ1-1	TRBV9
CASSSTGSLYEQYF	TGTGCCAGCAGCTCGACAGGGTCCCTCTACGAGCAGTACTTC	TRBD1	-	TRBJ2-7	TRBV6-5
CASSERQFNQPQHF	TGTGCCAGCAGTGAACGACAGTTTAATCAGCCCCAGCATTTT	-	-	TRBJ1-5	TRBV2
CASSQAGGFEAFF	TGCGCCAGCAGCCAAGCGGGGGGTTTTGAAGCTTTCTTT	-	-	TRBJ1-1	TRBV4-3
CASRTSGGPGDTQYF	TGTGCCAGTAGGACTAGCGGGGGGCCCGGAGATACGCAGTATTTT	TRBD2	-	TRBJ2-3	TRBV19
CASSGGQAMNTEAFF	TGTGCCAGTAGTGGCGGACAGGCTATGAACACTGAAGCTTTCTTT	TRBD1	few	TRBJ1-1	TRBV19
CASSALQGSFTEAFF	TGCGCCAGCAGCGCCCTACAGGGGTCGTTCACTGAAGCTTTCTTT	TRBD1	-	TRBJ1-1	TRBV5-1
CASSEVRQETQYF	TGTGCCAGCAGTGAAGTCAGACAAGAGACCCAGTACTTC	-	-	TRBJ2-5	TRBV6-1
CASSPSGSYEQYF	TGCGCCAGCAGCCCTAGCGGCTCCTACGAGCAGTACTTC	TRBD2	-	TRBJ2-7	TRBV5-1
CASSLPGVFYEQYF	TGTGCCAGCAGTTTGCCTGGGGTTTTCTACGAGCAGTACTTC	-	-	TRBJ2-7	TRBV28
CASSGPQGAYEQYF	TGCGCCAGCAGCGGGCCTCAGGGGGCCTACGAGCAGTACTTC	TRBD1	-	TRBJ2-7	TRBV5-1